Listed below are T cell receptor beta chains from one sample, sequenced in a study of blood T cell repertoires in COVID-19. The repertoire was sequenced with immunoSEQ multiplex PCR; TCRdb's copy has only in-frame clones and lacks some. The data show over 200,000 clones, about four fifths seen once. The sample taken for sequencing was PBMCs or T cells enriched from blood (not recorded which). These receptors were obtained from a middle-aged woman who had recovered from COVID-19. CDR3s include the opening cysteine and the closing phenylalanine or tryptophan. The order of the fields is clone size, J gene, D gene, V gene, CDR3 DNA, CDR3 protein. The D gene is left open where the match is weak. Only some rows state a clone size, as once, few, many or a class for expanded clones.

abundance: NA
j_gene: TRBJ2-5
d_gene: NA
v_gene: TRBV7-2
CDR3nt: TGTGCCAGCAGCTTAGTATCGACAGAAGAGACCCAGTACTTC
CDR3aa: CASSLVSTEETQYF

abundance: few
j_gene: TRBJ2-1
d_gene: TRBD2
v_gene: TRBV30
CDR3nt: TGTGCCTGGGACGTAAGCGGGAGGGCCGTCAATGAGCAGTTCTTC
CDR3aa: CAWDVSGRAVNEQFF

abundance: once
j_gene: TRBJ2-7
d_gene: NA
v_gene: TRBV30
CDR3nt: TGTGCCTGGAGTGAGACAGGAAATTCCTACGAGCAGTACTTC
CDR3aa: CAWSETGNSYEQYF

abundance: NA
j_gene: TRBJ2-1
d_gene: NA
v_gene: TRBV9
CDR3nt: TGTGCCAGCAGCCCGGCGCCCCGAGGATATCTCAACAATGAGCAGTTCTTC
CDR3aa: CASSPAPRGYLNNEQFF

abundance: few
j_gene: TRBJ2-7
d_gene: TRBD1
v_gene: TRBV27
CDR3nt: TGTGCCAGCATTAAGGGACAGGCCAACGAGCAGTACTTC
CDR3aa: CASIKGQANEQYF

abundance: NA
j_gene: TRBJ2-1
d_gene: TRBD2
v_gene: TRBV2
CDR3nt: TGTGCCAGCAGTTTCGGACTAGCGGAAAATGAGCAGTTCTTC
CDR3aa: CASSFGLAENEQFF

abundance: NA
j_gene: TRBJ2-3
d_gene: NA
v_gene: TRBV9
CDR3nt: TGTGCCAGCAGCAGTCGGACTCCAGCAGATACGCAGTATTTT
CDR3aa: CASSSRTPADTQYF

abundance: few
j_gene: TRBJ1-1
d_gene: TRBD1
v_gene: TRBV19
CDR3nt: TGTGCCAGTAGTATGTCAGGGGGTGGCACTGAAGCTTTCTTT
CDR3aa: CASSMSGGGTEAFF

abundance: NA
j_gene: TRBJ2-3
d_gene: TRBD2
v_gene: TRBV5-4
CDR3nt: TGTGCCAGCAGCCCCGGACGACTAGCGGGATACACAGATACGCAGTATTTT
CDR3aa: CASSPGRLAGYTDTQYF

abundance: NA
j_gene: TRBJ1-1
d_gene: NA
v_gene: TRBV7-9
CDR3nt: TGTGCCAGCAGACTCCCGATGGGGCCGACTGAAGCTTTCTTT
CDR3aa: CASRLPMGPTEAFF

abundance: few
j_gene: TRBJ2-1
d_gene: TRBD2
v_gene: TRBV5-5
CDR3nt: TGTGCCAGCAGCTTGGCCGGCGGGAGGTCCGCCTACAATGAGCAGTTCTTC
CDR3aa: CASSLAGGRSAYNEQFF

abundance: NA
j_gene: TRBJ1-1
d_gene: TRBD1
v_gene: TRBV18
CDR3nt: TGTGCCAGCTCACCCGGACAGGGCGATTATTTTAGGGCTTTCTTT
CDR3aa: CASSPGQGDYFRAFF

abundance: NA
j_gene: TRBJ2-7
d_gene: TRBD2
v_gene: TRBV29-1
CDR3nt: TGCAGCGTTTCAGCGGGAGAATCGTACGAGCAGTACTTC
CDR3aa: CSVSAGESYEQYF

abundance: NA
j_gene: TRBJ2-3
d_gene: NA
v_gene: TRBV11-2
CDR3nt: TGTGCCAGCAGCTTAGGGGTTTGGGGGGAGCCCTTGGCAGATACGCAGTATTTT
CDR3aa: CASSLGVWGEPLADTQYF

abundance: NA
j_gene: TRBJ1-4
d_gene: NA
v_gene: TRBV5-1
CDR3nt: TGCGCCAGCAGCTTGGGGCAGGGAGGAGGTGAAAAACTGTTTTTT
CDR3aa: CASSLGQGGGEKLFF

abundance: NA
j_gene: TRBJ2-3
d_gene: NA
v_gene: TRBV5-1
CDR3nt: TGCGCCAGCAGCCCGGAGACAGATACGCAGTATTTT
CDR3aa: CASSPETDTQYF

abundance: few
j_gene: TRBJ1-2
d_gene: NA
v_gene: TRBV23-1
CDR3nt: TGCGCCAGCAGTCACTTATGCCCGACTAGTAGGTACGGCTACACCTTC
CDR3aa: CASSHLCPTSRYGYTF

abundance: NA
j_gene: TRBJ2-2
d_gene: TRBD2
v_gene: TRBV3-1/TRBV3-2
CDR3nt: TGTGCCAGCAGCCAAAGGACTAGCTGGGGCCCCGGGGAGCTGTTTTTT
CDR3aa: CASSQRTSWGPGELFF

abundance: once
j_gene: TRBJ2-7
d_gene: NA
v_gene: TRBV6-6
CDR3nt: TGTGCCAGCAGTTACTCGGACGCCCGGGGCGAGCAGTACTTC
CDR3aa: CASSYSDARGEQYF

abundance: NA
j_gene: TRBJ2-5
d_gene: NA
v_gene: TRBV7-8
CDR3nt: TGTGCCAGCAGCTTACTCAGGGGAGAGACCCAGTACTTC
CDR3aa: CASSLLRGETQYF

abundance: NA
j_gene: TRBJ1-2
d_gene: TRBD1
v_gene: TRBV27
CDR3nt: TGTGCCAGCAGTTTAAAGGGACAGGGAATTAACTATGGCTACACCTTC
CDR3aa: CASSLKGQGINYGYTF

abundance: NA
j_gene: TRBJ2-7
d_gene: TRBD1
v_gene: TRBV11-3
CDR3nt: TGTGCCAGCAGCTTAGGTGGGACAGGCTCCTACGAGCAGTACTTC
CDR3aa: CASSLGGTGSYEQYF

abundance: NA
j_gene: TRBJ2-1
d_gene: TRBD1
v_gene: TRBV19
CDR3nt: TGTGCCAGTATAGGAAGTTGGGACAGGGGAAGGGATGAGCAGTTCTTC
CDR3aa: CASIGSWDRGRDEQFF

abundance: NA
j_gene: TRBJ1-3
d_gene: TRBD1
v_gene: TRBV3-1/TRBV3-2
CDR3nt: TGTGCCAGCAGCCACCGGGACAGGGGGCCGGGAAACACCATATATTTT
CDR3aa: CASSHRDRGPGNTIYF

abundance: NA
j_gene: TRBJ1-4
d_gene: NA
v_gene: TRBV7-2
CDR3nt: TGTGCCAGCAGCTTAGACGCAGGGGAACGGGAAAAACTGTTTTTT
CDR3aa: CASSLDAGEREKLFF

abundance: NA
j_gene: TRBJ1-5
d_gene: NA
v_gene: TRBV5-1
CDR3nt: TGCGCCAGCAGCGTGACTGGGGGCGATCAGCCCCAGCATTTT
CDR3aa: CASSVTGGDQPQHF

abundance: NA
j_gene: TRBJ2-5
d_gene: NA
v_gene: TRBV5-1
CDR3nt: TGCGCCAGCAGCCCGGGGGATCAAGAGACCCAGTACTTC
CDR3aa: CASSPGDQETQYF

abundance: NA
j_gene: TRBJ2-1
d_gene: TRBD2
v_gene: TRBV27
CDR3nt: TGTGCCAGCAGTAAGACTAGCGGGATCTACAATGAGCAGTTCTTC
CDR3aa: CASSKTSGIYNEQFF

abundance: NA
j_gene: TRBJ2-5
d_gene: TRBD2
v_gene: TRBV3-1/TRBV3-2
CDR3nt: TGTGCCACCCAGGCTCTGGCTAGCGGGATTACCGGCCAAGAGACCCAGTACTTC
CDR3aa: CATQALASGITGQETQYF

abundance: NA
j_gene: TRBJ2-3
d_gene: TRBD2
v_gene: TRBV7-3
CDR3nt: TGTGCCAGCAGCTCCCGCCTAGCGGGCACAGATACGCAGTATTTT
CDR3aa: CASSSRLAGTDTQYF

abundance: NA
j_gene: TRBJ2-1
d_gene: TRBD2
v_gene: TRBV10-1
CDR3nt: TGCGCCAGCAGTGAGTCACTAGCGGAGCCCTACAATGAGCAGTTCTTC
CDR3aa: CASSESLAEPYNEQFF

abundance: NA
j_gene: TRBJ1-2
d_gene: TRBD1
v_gene: TRBV27
CDR3nt: TGTGCCAGCAGTCCGGGACAGGGATTCGGCACCTTC
CDR3aa: CASSPGQGFGTF

abundance: NA
j_gene: TRBJ2-1
d_gene: TRBD2
v_gene: TRBV18
CDR3nt: TGTGCCAGCTCACCTCCTAGCGGCTACAATGAGCAGTTCTTC
CDR3aa: CASSPPSGYNEQFF

abundance: NA
j_gene: TRBJ2-5
d_gene: NA
v_gene: TRBV27
CDR3nt: TGTGCCAGCAGGCCCCCGGGACTGCCTGCAAGGGGACAAGAGACCCAGTACTTC
CDR3aa: CASRPPGLPARGQETQYF

abundance: NA
j_gene: TRBJ1-5
d_gene: TRBD1
v_gene: TRBV7-9
CDR3nt: TGTGCCAGCAGCTCTAGCAAGGGGACAGGGATAAGTCAGCCCCAGCATTTT
CDR3aa: CASSSSKGTGISQPQHF

abundance: NA
j_gene: TRBJ2-6
d_gene: NA
v_gene: TRBV7-8
CDR3nt: TGTGCCAGCACCAATCGGGAGAGGAGACTCAGCTCTGGGGCCAACGTCCTGACTTTC
CDR3aa: CASTNRERRLSSGANVLTF

abundance: NA
j_gene: TRBJ1-4
d_gene: NA
v_gene: TRBV19
CDR3nt: TGTGCCAGTGTAAATGGAGCGGTGGGGGAAAAACTGTTTTTT
CDR3aa: CASVNGAVGEKLFF

abundance: NA
j_gene: TRBJ2-2
d_gene: TRBD1
v_gene: TRBV24-1
CDR3nt: TGTGCCACGAAGGGACAGGGCAACACCGGGGAGCTGTTTTTT
CDR3aa: CATKGQGNTGELFF

abundance: few
j_gene: TRBJ1-2
d_gene: TRBD1
v_gene: TRBV15
CDR3nt: TGTGCCACCTCAGCTCCGGGACAGCTCGCTGGCTACACCTTC
CDR3aa: CATSAPGQLAGYTF

abundance: NA
j_gene: TRBJ1-4
d_gene: NA
v_gene: TRBV18
CDR3nt: TGTGCCAGCTCGTTCTGGACGGGAGTTAATGAAAAACTGTTTTTT
CDR3aa: CASSFWTGVNEKLFF

abundance: NA
j_gene: TRBJ1-1
d_gene: TRBD1
v_gene: TRBV30
CDR3nt: TGTGCCTGGAGTGTTTTGTTGAGACAGGGAGGTGAAGCTTTCTTT
CDR3aa: CAWSVLLRQGGEAFF

abundance: NA
j_gene: TRBJ2-5
d_gene: NA
v_gene: TRBV2
CDR3nt: TGTGCCAGCCGAAACCGACAGTCCTCCAGAGAGACCCAGTACTTC
CDR3aa: CASRNRQSSRETQYF

abundance: few
j_gene: TRBJ2-3
d_gene: TRBD1
v_gene: TRBV24-1
CDR3nt: TGTGCCACCGGTGGACAGGGAAAGGAAGGGTATACGCAGTATTTT
CDR3aa: CATGGQGKEGYTQYF